The text below deals with one T cell receptor beta chain. What antigen it recognizes has not been identified. No qualities accompany the bases; no much larger clone lies one base away. Moderately to severely active disease, a Clinical Activity Score of at least 3, a NOSPECS grade of at least 4, and a duration under 3 months were present in ophthalmopathy patients. The study excluded patients with uncontrolled infections, other autoimmune diseases, pregnancy or lactation. Clinical symptoms, serum thyroxine and TRAb, thyroid ultrasound, and orbital computed tomography formed the basis for the diagnoses. Ficoll-Paque density gradient centrifugation was used to isolate PBMCs from around 10 ml of fresh peripheral blood. Total RNA was extracted with Trizol reagent, and quality was checked on an Agilent 2100 Bioanalyzer. The data derive from a study of T cells in Graves' hyperthyroidism and ophthalmopathy (dated by TCRdb to the late 2010s). Describing the broader study: Peripheral blood was collected at initial diagnosis, before any treatment. To identify TCR V-J signatures that set the groups apart, the researchers used a discovery cohort of 100 patients, made up of under 50 with Graves' ophthalmopathy and about 60 with stable Graves' hyperthyroidism. Prospective prediction of ophthalmopathy was tested in an independent validation cohort consisting of 18 hyperthyroidism patients and 17 patients who later progressed to ophthalmopathy. For training and testing, the 110 or so patients in the discovery cohort were randomly divided in a 7:3 ratio. The study also compared thyroid tissue and blood T-cell repertoires from several Graves' hyperthyroidism patients. Once sampling was done, hyperthyroidism patients were given methimazole at a starting dose of 30 mg daily, whereas ophthalmopathy patients were given high-dose intravenous methylprednisolone. The paper reports TCR Vbeta CDR3 sequencing of approximately 130 peripheral blood samples: 43 ophthalmopathy, some 80 hyperthyroidism and some 17 progressor patients.

Including the terminal cysteine and phenylalanine, the CDR3 comprises 17 residues. This entry keeps only the CDR3 DNA: 51 bases, framed from base 1. V is cut by 0 bases and J by 5 bases, and the space between the germline ends is 16 bases. The germline V gene (reference sequence) specifies LGHDT as CDR1 and YNNKEL as CDR2. The TCR beta CDR3 regions were amplified from RNA transcripts. For the first round of RT-PCR on the TCR CDR3, the HTBI primer set was used together with the Qiagen OneStep RT-PCR kit. A second multiplex PCR round built the libraries, followed by size selection and purification. The libraries were sequenced on an Illumina HiSeq2000 using paired-end 100 bp reads. The paper's processing steps were these. SOAPnuke was used to process the raw data, throwing out any read that contained adapters or uncalled bases, had a mean Phred below 15, or lacked an exact constant-primer or identifier match. High-quality paired reads were merged with COPE v1.2.5, and unique nucleotide sequences were defined as clonotypes. MiTCR v1.1 was used to align clonotypes to the IMGT TRBV, TRBD and TRBJ reference segments. The analysis included only V-J combinations with a frequency above 0.0001, which together covered 99% to 99.2% of the repertoires. The TCS score was defined as the ratio of F50 (clonal expansion) to E x V (chaos), calculated using BLOSUM62-based TCRdist between CDR3 peptides within each V-J. Welch's t-statistics and random forest reduced fewer than 550 V-J features to roughly 13, which were used in a naive Bayes classifier (R e1071). In-frame beta chains were kept once TCRdb had trimmed the public reads at Q25 with fastp and called clones with MiXCR. Here each entry gathers all rows of one CDR3 protein and keeps the most common genes and DNA. The V and J calls reflect TCRdb's pipeline rather than the authors' work. The sample records approximately 300,000 distinct CDR3 sequences, about a sixth of which are singletons. The ten largest clones represent just over 55% of the sample.

Points the paper makes about the study in general: During validation, the model predicted progression to ophthalmopathy a median of approximately six months ahead of onset, with around 65% sensitivity and 72.22% specificity. No statistical method was used to set the sample size in advance, and investigators knew the group allocation. Most expanded thyroid clonotypes (frequency above 0.001) were also found in blood, which suggests that blood repertoires may mirror thyroid immune responses. A model built on a 13 V-J signature distinguished ophthalmopathy from stable hyperthyroidism, reaching approximately 89% sensitivity and 81.08% specificity in cross-validation and 80%/75% in testing.

The V and J segments used are TRBV3-1 and TRBJ2-2, with no confident D gene call. Sequences were obtained from blood. This receptor was identified in a woman in her sixties or seventies with Graves' ophthalmopathy. The CDR3 region has the sequence CASSQERAKYLTGELFF. In nucleotides, the sequence is TGTGCCAGCAGCCAAGAAAGGGCAAAGTATTTGACCGGGGAGCTGTTTTTT.